Below, 26 T cell receptor beta chains from the same sample are listed, as sequenced in a study of blood T cell repertoires in COVID-19. The assay was immunoSEQ multiplex PCR, and TCRdb's table has in-frame clones only and misses some. The data show under 150,000 clones, approximately 81% seen once. The specimen sequenced was peripheral blood. Source of these receptors: a man between 45 and 60 years old with acute or convalescent COVID-19.

The CDR3 loop reads CASRQQGTEAFF. The CDR3 bases are TGTGCCAGCAGACAACAGGGGACTGAAGCTTTCTTT. The chain carries TRBV27 and TRBJ1-1; the match to TRBD1 covers 7 bases. Germline trimming cut 6 bases from V and 5 bases from J; bases unmatched to any gene: 3. Germline values: CDR1 MNHEY, CDR2 SMNVEV (reference sequence). This CDR3 has 12 residues.

The rearrangement joins TRBV6-5 to TRBJ1-2; 7 bases agree with TRBD1. CDR1 is MNHEY and CDR2 is SVGAGI in the germline V gene. The CDR3 length is 15 residues. V was clipped by 6 bases and J by 6 bases; unmatched bases: 13. CDR3 residues: CASSLDRLGDDGYTF. The CDR3 DNA sequence: TGTGCCAGCAGCCTGGACAGGCTGGGGGATGATGGCTACACCTTC.

The genes are TRBV2 and TRBJ1-1, with TRBD1 identical over 9 bases. Germline trimming cut 6 bases from V and 7 bases from J; bases unmatched to any gene: 6. The germline V gene encodes CDR1 SNHLY and CDR2 FYNNEI. The CDR3 loop spans 13 amino acids. The CDR3 loop reads CASRGQGKVEAFF. In DNA form, the CDR3 reads TGTGCCAGCAGGGGACAGGGCAAGGTTGAAGCTTTCTTT.

This clone was detected once. This chain joins TRBV2 and TRBJ2-3, with D unclear. CDR1 is SNHLY and CDR2 is FYNNEI in the germline V gene. The CDR3 consists of 14 residues. Deletions cut 3 bases from V and 1 base from J, with 8 bases between. CDR3 sequence: CASSEPVGTDTQYF. CDR3 nucleotide sequence: TGTGCCAGCAGTGAGCCAGTCGGCACAGATACGCAGTATTTT. Full variable domain (missing parts from reference TRBV2 and TRBJ2-3): EPEVTQTPSHQVTQMGQEVILRCVPISNHLYFYWYRQILGQKVEFLVSFYNNEISEKSEIFDDQFSVERPDGSNFTLKIRSTKLEDSAMYFCASSEPVGTDTQYFGPGTRLTVL.

The rearrangement links TRBV24-1 to TRBJ1-2; D is perhaps TRBD1 (5 bases). Trimming shortened V by 9 bases and J by 4 bases, and 17 bases separated the two germline ends. The CDR3 is 14 residues long. CDR1 is KGHDR, CDR2 SFDVKD, per germline. The CDR3 here is CATGARKIGYGYTF. The CDR3 nucleotides are TGTGCCACCGGGGCCAGAAAGATAGGCTATGGCTACACCTTC.

The chain uses TRBV30 and TRBJ1-5; D perhaps matches TRBD1 (6 bases). The CDR3 consists of 13 residues. The germline CDR1 and CDR2 sequences are GTSNPN and SVGIG (reference sequence). V lost 6 bases and J lost 4, with 13 bases in between. The CDR3 loop is CACTTGPNQPQHF. The CDR3, as DNA: TGTGCCTGCACCACAGGGCCTAATCAGCCCCAGCATTTT. Full variable domain (outside the CDR3, taken from reference TRBV30 and TRBJ1-5): SQTIHQWPATLVQPVGSPLSLECTVEGTSNPNLYWYRQAAGRGLQLLFYSVGIGQISSEVPQNLSASRPQDRQFILSSKKLLLSDSGFYLCACTTGPNQPQHFGDGTRLSIL.

The chain carries TRBV20-1 and TRBJ1-2; 7 bases agree with TRBD1. This CDR3 is built from 11 residues. Germline CDR1 and CDR2: DFQATT and SNEGSKA (reference sequence). CDR3 DNA sequence: TGCAGCTTGAGGGACAGCTATGGCTACACCTTC. Its translation: CSLRDSYGYTF.

The CDR3 spells CATSDKGRDNEQFF. CDR3 sequence (DNA): TGTGCCACCAGTGATAAAGGGAGAGACAATGAGCAGTTCTTC. The chain combines TRBV24-1 with TRBJ2-1; D perhaps matches TRBD2 (5 bases). The CDR3 consists of 14 residues. V lost 3 bases and J lost 5, with 10 bases in between. CDR1 is KGHDR, CDR2 SFDVKD, per germline.

The chain joins TRBV19 to TRBJ1-2, with D unresolved. Between the trimmed V and J ends, which lost 7 bases and 7 bases, there was a span of 28 bases. This CDR3 has 17 amino acids. CDR1 LNHDA and CDR2 SQIVND come from the germline V gene (reference sequence). The CDR3 bases are TGTGCCAGTAAACTCGACCGGAGGCGGAGCCTGGGTGGTGGCTACACCTTC. Amino acids: CASKLDRRRSLGGGYTF.

The J gene is TRBJ1-3, the V gene TRBV15; TRBD1 aligns across 8 bases. The germline V gene has CDR1 LNHNV and CDR2 YYDKDF (reference sequence). The CDR3 is 14 residues long. After removal of 5 bases from V and 4 bases from J, the junction contained 4 bases not matched to a gene. DNA of the CDR3: TGTGCCACCAGCCGAGGGGACAGGGGAAACACCATATATTTT. It translates to CATSRGDRGNTIYF.

J is TRBJ1-2 and V is TRBV6-1; D not certain. The CDR3 runs to 15 residues. Deletions cut 0 bases from V and 4 bases from J, with 12 bases between. Germline V CDR1 and CDR2: MNHNS, SASEGT. This CDR3 reads CASSEALQAGYGYTF. In nucleotides, the CDR3 is TGTGCCAGCAGTGAAGCGTTGCAGGCTGGCTATGGCTACACCTTC.

The genes are TRBV11-3 and TRBJ2-2; 11 bases map to TRBD1. Per germline, CDR1 SGHNT and CDR2 YENEEA. V shed 3 bases, J shed 5 bases, and the junction held 5 bases outside the gene matches. CDR3 length: 16 residues. Written as DNA, the CDR3 is TGTGCCAGCAGCTTTCGGACAGGGGGCTATACCGGGGAGCTGTTTTTT. The encoded protein is CASSFRTGGYTGELFF.

V gene TRBV9 combines with J gene TRBJ2-3; D may be TRBD2 (5 bases). CDR3 size: 15 residues. Germline V gene data show CDR1 as SGDLS and CDR2 as YYNGEE. Trimming removed 4 bases from V and 4 bases from J, with 16 bases in between. CDR3 DNA sequence: TGTGCCAGCAGCACCCTAGACGGACTGGCAGATACGCAGTATTTT. As protein: CASSTLDGLADTQYF.

V gene TRBV28 combines with J gene TRBJ1-2; 7 bases map to TRBD1. The V and J ends lost 1 base and 7 bases, in that order; junction bases with no gene match: 15. Looked up from germline, CDR1 is MDHEN and CDR2 is SYDVKM. This CDR3 region has 17 residues. DNA of the CDR3: TGTGCCAGCAGTTTATCTGACTCGGTGGGAAGGGGGCTTGGCTACACCTTC. Translated, it gives CASSLSDSVGRGLGYTF.

This clone occurred once. The V gene is TRBV9, the J gene TRBJ1-1, with D perhaps matching TRBD1 (5 bases). The CDR3 loop spans 13 amino acids. Germline CDR1 SGDLS, CDR2 YYNGEE. Trimming took 2 bases from V and 4 from J, leaving 9 bases between them. In DNA form, the CDR3 reads TGTGCCAGCAGCGTTGGGGACTCCACTGAAGCTTTCTTT. Its protein is CASSVGDSTEAFF.

This clone was observed a handful of times. The rearrangement uses TRBV7-9 and TRBJ1-3; TRBD1 aligns across 8 bases. Unmatched junction bases numbered 10, after V lost 3 bases and J lost 0 bases. This CDR3 is built from 18 residues. The germline CDR1 and CDR2 sequences are SEHNR and FQNEAQ (reference sequence). CDR3 sequence: CASSFAQGALSSGNTIYF. In DNA, the CDR3 is TGTGCCAGCAGCTTTGCCCAGGGGGCTCTAAGCTCTGGAAACACCATATATTTT.

This clone appeared once. This chain joins TRBV28 and TRBJ1-5; 7 nucleotides line up with TRBD1. This CDR3 has 15 residues. Germline trimming cut 6 bases from V and 3 bases from J; bases unmatched to any gene: 8. The germline V gene encodes CDR1 MDHEN and CDR2 SYDVKM. The CDR3 nucleotides read TGTGCCAGCAGCCCAGGGACAGCCTACAATCAGCCCCAGCATTTT. Translated, it gives CASSPGTAYNQPQHF.

This chain links TRBV11-2 with TRBJ2-1; no clear D gene. The V end lost 1 base, the J end lost 5 bases, and 9 bases lay between the germline ends. The CDR3 is 14 amino acids. Germline V gene lookup returns CDR1 SGHAT and CDR2 FQNNGV. The CDR3 bases are TGTGCCAGCAGCTTAGTTCCGGTAGACAATGAGCAGTTCTTC. It encodes CASSLVPVDNEQFF.

The chain combines TRBV6-5 with TRBJ1-4, with D uncertain. The length of the CDR3 is 13 residues. From germline, CDR1 is MNHEY and CDR2 SVGAGI. V was shortened by 7 bases and J by 6 bases, with 12 bases between the two germline ends. The CDR3 here is CASIGLVDEKLFF. The CDR3 coding sequence is TGTGCCAGCATTGGACTGGTGGATGAAAAACTGTTTTTT.

The rearrangement joins TRBV6-1 to TRBJ1-2, with D perhaps matching TRBD1 (5 bases). Trimming removed 2 bases at V and 2 bases at J, with 18 bases between. This CDR3 is built from 17 residues. Germline CDR1 is MNHNS and CDR2 is SASEGT. The CDR3 DNA follows: TGTGCCAGCAGTGAAACGGCAGGGTCCACTACCAACTATGGCTACACCTTC. Residues: CASSETAGSTTNYGYTF.

This chain uses TRBV6-1 with TRBJ1-3, with D possibly being TRBD1 (6 bases). V lost 2 bases, J lost 8 bases, and 7 bases lay in between. The germline gives CDR1 MNHNS, CDR2 SASEGT. CDR3 length equals 12 residues. In DNA form, the CDR3 reads TGTGCCAGCAGTGAATCAGGGGACACCATATATTTT. Its protein product is CASSESGDTIYF.

This rearrangement joins TRBV19 to TRBJ2-7, with D perhaps matching TRBD2 (5 bases). CDR3 length: 14 amino acids. Germline V CDR1 and CDR2: LNHDA, SQIVND (reference sequence). The V end lost 3 bases, the J end lost 0 bases, and 9 bases lay between the germline ends. The CDR3, as DNA: TGTGCCAGTAGTATCCGCCGGGACTCCTACGAGCAGTACTTC. Its protein is CASSIRRDSYEQYF.

The V call is TRBV30, the J call TRBJ2-7; 9 nucleotides align to TRBD1. Trimming cost V 2 bases and J 4 bases; bases outside gene matches: 3. CDR3 length equals 13 residues. The germline V gene encodes CDR1 GTSNPN and CDR2 SVGIG (reference sequence). Here the CDR3 DNA reads TGTGCCTGGAGTTCAGGACAGGGGTACGAGCAGTACTTC. Its protein is CAWSSGQGYEQYF.

The chain recombines TRBV2 with TRBJ1-2, with D possibly matching TRBD1 (5 bases). The CDR3 loop spans 14 amino acids. CDR1 SNHLY and CDR2 FYNNEI come from the germline V gene. Trimming removed 4 bases from V and 6 bases from J, with 15 bases in between. CDR3 sequence reads: CASSADRGGNGYTF. The CDR3 region has the DNA TGTGCCAGCAGTGCTGACCGGGGCGGGAATGGCTACACCTTC.

CDR3 sequence reads: CASSGPFNEKLFF. CDR3 nucleotide sequence: TGTGCCAGCAGTGGGCCGTTTAATGAAAAACTGTTTTTT. The chain links TRBV2 to TRBJ1-4; D gene unclear. The CDR3 length is 13 residues. The V end was cut by 4 bases, the J end by 4 bases, with 7 bases between. The germline CDR1 and CDR2 sequences are SNHLY and FYNNEI.

This sequence joins TRBV11-2 and TRBJ1-6; no clear D gene. Deletions cut 2 bases from V and 1 base from J, with 6 bases between. Germline loops: CDR1 SGHAT, CDR2 FQNNGV. The CDR3 has 15 amino acids. CDR3 amino acids: CASSLRGSYNSPLHF. DNA for the CDR3: TGTGCCAGCAGCTTACGGGGTTCCTATAATTCACCCCTCCACTTT.